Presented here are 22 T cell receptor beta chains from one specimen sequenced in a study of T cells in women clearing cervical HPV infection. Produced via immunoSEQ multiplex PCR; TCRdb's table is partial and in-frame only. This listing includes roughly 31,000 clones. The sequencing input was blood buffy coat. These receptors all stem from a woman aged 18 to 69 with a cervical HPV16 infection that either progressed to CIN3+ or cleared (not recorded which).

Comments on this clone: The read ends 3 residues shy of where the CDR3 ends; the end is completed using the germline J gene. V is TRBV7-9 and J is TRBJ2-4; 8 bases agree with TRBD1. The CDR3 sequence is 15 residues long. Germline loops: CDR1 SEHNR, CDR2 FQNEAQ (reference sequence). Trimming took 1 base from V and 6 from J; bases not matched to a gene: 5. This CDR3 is CASSLGDRLLNIQYF. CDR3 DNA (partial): TGTGCCAGCAGCTTAGGGGACAGGTTATTAAACATT.

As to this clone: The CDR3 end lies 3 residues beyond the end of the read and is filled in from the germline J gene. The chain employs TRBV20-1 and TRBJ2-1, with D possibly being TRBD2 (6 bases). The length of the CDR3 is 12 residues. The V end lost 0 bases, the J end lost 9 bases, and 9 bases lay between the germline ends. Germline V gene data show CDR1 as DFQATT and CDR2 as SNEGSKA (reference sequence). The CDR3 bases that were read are TGCAGTGCTAGAGATCTCGGGGGTGAG. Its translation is CSARDLGGE. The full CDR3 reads CSARDLGGEQFF.

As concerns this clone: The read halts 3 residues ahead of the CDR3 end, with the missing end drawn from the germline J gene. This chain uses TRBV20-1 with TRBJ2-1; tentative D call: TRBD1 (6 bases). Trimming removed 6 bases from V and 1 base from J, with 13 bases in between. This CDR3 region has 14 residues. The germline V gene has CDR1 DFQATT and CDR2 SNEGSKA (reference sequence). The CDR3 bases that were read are TGCAGTGCCAGTAGGGGACATTCCTACAATGAG. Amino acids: CSASRGHSYNE. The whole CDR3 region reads CSASRGHSYNEQFF.

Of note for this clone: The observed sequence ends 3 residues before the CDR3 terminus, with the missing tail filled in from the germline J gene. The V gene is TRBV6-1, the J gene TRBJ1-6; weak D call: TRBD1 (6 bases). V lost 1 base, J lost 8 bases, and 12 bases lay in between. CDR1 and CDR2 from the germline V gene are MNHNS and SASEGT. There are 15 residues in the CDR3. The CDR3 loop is CASSEVQGRDSPLHF. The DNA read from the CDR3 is TGTGCCAGCAGTGAAGTCCAGGGGAGAGATTCACCC.

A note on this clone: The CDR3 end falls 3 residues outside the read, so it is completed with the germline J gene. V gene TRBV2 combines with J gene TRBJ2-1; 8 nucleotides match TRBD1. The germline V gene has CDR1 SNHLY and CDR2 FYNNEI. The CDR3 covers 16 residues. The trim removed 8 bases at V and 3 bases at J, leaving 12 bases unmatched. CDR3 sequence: CASLPFRGPDYNEQFF. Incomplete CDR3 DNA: TGTGCCAGCTTACCCTTCAGGGGGCCGGACTACAATGAG.

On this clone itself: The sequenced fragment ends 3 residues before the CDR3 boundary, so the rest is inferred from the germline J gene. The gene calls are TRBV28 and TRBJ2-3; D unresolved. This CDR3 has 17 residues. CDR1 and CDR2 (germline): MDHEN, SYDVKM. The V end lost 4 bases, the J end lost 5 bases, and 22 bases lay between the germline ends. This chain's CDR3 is CASSSRWYVETGDTQYF. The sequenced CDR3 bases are TGTGCCAGCAGTTCCCGGTGGTACGTAGAAACCGGAGATACG.

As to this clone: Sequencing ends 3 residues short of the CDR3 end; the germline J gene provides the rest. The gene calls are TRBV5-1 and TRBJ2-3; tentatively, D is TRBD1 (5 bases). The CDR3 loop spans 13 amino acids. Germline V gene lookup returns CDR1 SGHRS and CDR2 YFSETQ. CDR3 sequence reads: CASSLTVQETQYF. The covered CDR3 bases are TGCGCCAGCAGCCTGACAGTTCAAGAGACG.

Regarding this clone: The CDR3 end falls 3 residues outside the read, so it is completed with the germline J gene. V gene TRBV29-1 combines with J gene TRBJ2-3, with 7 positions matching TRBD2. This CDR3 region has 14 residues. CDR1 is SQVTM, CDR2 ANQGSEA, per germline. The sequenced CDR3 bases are TGCAGCGTTGGGGCGAGCGGGGCCCAAGAGACG. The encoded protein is CSVGASGAQET. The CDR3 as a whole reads CSVGASGAQETQYF.

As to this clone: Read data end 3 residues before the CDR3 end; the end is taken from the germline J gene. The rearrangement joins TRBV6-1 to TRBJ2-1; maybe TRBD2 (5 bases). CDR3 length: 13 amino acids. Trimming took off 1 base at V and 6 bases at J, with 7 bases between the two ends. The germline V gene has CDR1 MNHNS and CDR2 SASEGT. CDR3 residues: CASSEGLSNEQFF. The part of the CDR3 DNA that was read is TGTGCCAGCAGTGAAGGACTATCCAATGAG.

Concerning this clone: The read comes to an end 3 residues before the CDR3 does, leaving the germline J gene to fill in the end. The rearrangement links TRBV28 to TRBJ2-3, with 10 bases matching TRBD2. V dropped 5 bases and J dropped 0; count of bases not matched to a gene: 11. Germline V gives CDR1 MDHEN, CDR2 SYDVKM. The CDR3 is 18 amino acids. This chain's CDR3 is CASSRIFSLAGSTDTQYF. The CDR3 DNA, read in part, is TGTGCCAGCAGTCGCATATTTTCACTAGCGGGGAGCACAGATACG.

CDR3: CASSPSSSGRAYNEQFF. CDR3 DNA (partial): TGTGCCAGCAGCCCCTCTTCTAGCGGGAGGGCCTACAATGAG. The J gene is TRBJ2-1, the V gene TRBV14, with 12 nucleotides matching TRBD2. The read is 3 residues too short to cover the CDR3 end, so that end is filled in from the germline J gene. The junction had 6 bases not matched to a gene; V was cut back by 4 bases and J by 2 bases. Germline V gives CDR1 SGHDN, CDR2 FVKESK. The CDR3 length is 17 residues.

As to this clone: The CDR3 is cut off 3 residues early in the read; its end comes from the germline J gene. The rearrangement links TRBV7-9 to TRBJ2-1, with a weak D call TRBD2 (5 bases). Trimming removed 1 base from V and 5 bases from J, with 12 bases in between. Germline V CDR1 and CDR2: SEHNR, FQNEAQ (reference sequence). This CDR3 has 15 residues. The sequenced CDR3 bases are TGTGCCAGCAGCTTAGGGACTGGGCGTAACAATGAG. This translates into CASSLGTGRNNE. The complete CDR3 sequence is CASSLGTGRNNEQFF.

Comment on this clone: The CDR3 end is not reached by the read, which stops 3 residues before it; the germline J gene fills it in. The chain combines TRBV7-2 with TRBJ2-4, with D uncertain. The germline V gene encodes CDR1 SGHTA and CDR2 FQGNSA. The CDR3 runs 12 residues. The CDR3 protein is CASSLGQVGQYF. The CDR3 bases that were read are TGTGCCAGCAGCTTAGGGCAAGTTGGT.

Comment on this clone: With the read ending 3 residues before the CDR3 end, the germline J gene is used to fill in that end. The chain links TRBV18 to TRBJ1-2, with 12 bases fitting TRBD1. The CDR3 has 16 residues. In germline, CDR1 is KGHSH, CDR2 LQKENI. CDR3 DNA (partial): TGTGCCAGCTCACCCCGAACTGGGACAGGGGGCTCCGAC. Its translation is CASSPRTGTGGSD. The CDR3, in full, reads CASSPRTGTGGSDYTF. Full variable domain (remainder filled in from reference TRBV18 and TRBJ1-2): NAGVMQNPRHLVRRRGQEARLRCSPMKGHSHVYWYRQLPEEGLKFMVYLQKENIIDESGMPKERFSAEFPKEGPSILRIQQVVRGDSAAYFCASSPRTGTGGSDYTFGSGTRLTVV.

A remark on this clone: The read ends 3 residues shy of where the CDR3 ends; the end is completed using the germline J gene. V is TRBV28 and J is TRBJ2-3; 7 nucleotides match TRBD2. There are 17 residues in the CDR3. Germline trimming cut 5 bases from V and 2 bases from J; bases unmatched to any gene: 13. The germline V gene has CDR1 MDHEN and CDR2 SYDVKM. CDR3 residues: CASSLEGLRGFTDTQYF. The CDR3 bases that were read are TGTGCCAGCAGTCTCGAGGGACTAAGGGGATTCACAGATACG.

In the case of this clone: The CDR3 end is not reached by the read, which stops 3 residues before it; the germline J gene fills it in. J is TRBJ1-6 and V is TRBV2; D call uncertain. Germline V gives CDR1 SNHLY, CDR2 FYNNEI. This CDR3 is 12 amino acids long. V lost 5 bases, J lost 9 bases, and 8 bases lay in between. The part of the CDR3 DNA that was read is TGTGCCAGCAGTACAGTGCCTTCACCC. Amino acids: CASSTVPSP. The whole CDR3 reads CASSTVPSPLHF.

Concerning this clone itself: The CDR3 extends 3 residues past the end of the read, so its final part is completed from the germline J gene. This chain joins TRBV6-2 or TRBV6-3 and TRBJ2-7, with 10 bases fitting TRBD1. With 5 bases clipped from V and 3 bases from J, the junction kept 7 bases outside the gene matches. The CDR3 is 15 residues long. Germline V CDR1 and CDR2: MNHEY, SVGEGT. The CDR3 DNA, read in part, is TGTGCCAGCAGTCGAGACAGGGGGCACGACTACGAG. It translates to CASSRDRGHDYE. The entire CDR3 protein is CASSRDRGHDYEQYF.

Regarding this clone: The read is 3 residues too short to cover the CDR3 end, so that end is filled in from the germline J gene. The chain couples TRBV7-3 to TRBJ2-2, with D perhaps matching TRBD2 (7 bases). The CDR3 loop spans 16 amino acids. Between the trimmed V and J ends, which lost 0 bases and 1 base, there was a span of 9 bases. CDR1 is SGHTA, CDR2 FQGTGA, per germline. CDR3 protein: CASSLTGGRNTGELFF. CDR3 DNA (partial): TGTGCCAGCAGCTTAACGGGGGGGCGGAACACCGGGGAG.

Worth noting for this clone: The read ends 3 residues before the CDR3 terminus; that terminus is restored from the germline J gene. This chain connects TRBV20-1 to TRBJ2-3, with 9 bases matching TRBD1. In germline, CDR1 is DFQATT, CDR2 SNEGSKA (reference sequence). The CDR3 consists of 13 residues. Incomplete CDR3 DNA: TGCAGTCATGGGGACAGGGCACACGAGACG. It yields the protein CSHGDRAHET. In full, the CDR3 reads CSHGDRAHETQYF.

CDR3 bases read: TGTGCCAGCAGCCAAGAGACTAGCGGGAGGCCGAATGAG. Its protein product is CASSQETSGRPNE. The entire CDR3 is CASSQETSGRPNEQFF. This rearrangement joins TRBV14 to TRBJ2-1, with TRBD2 identical over 13 bases. The read ends 3 residues shy of where the CDR3 ends; the end is completed using the germline J gene. Trimming took 0 bases from V and 7 from J; bases not matched to a gene: 3. The CDR3 totals 16 residues. Germline CDR1 is SGHDN and CDR2 is FVKESK. The full variable domain, with the rest looked up from reference TRBV14 and TRBJ2-1, is EAGVTQFPSHSVIEKGQTVTLRCDPISGHDNLYWYRRVMGKEIKFLLHFVKESKQDESGMPNNRFLAERTGGTYSTLKVQPAELEDSGVYFCASSQETSGRPNEQFFGPGTRLTVL.

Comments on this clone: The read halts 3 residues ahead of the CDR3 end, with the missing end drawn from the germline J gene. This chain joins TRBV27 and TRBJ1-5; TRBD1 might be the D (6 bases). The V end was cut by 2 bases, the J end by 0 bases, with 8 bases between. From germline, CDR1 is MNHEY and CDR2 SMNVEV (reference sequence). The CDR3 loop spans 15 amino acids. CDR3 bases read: TGTGCCAGCAGTTTAGGACAGCATAGCAATCAGCCC. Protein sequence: CASSLGQHSNQP. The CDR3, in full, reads CASSLGQHSNQPQHF.

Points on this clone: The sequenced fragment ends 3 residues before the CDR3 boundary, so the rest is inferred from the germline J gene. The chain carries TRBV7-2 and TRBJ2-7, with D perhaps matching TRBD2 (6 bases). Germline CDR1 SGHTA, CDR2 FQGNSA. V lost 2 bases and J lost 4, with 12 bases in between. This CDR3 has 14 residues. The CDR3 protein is CASSLYPGRYEQYF. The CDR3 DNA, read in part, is TGTGCCAGCAGCTTATATCCGGGGAGGTACGAG.